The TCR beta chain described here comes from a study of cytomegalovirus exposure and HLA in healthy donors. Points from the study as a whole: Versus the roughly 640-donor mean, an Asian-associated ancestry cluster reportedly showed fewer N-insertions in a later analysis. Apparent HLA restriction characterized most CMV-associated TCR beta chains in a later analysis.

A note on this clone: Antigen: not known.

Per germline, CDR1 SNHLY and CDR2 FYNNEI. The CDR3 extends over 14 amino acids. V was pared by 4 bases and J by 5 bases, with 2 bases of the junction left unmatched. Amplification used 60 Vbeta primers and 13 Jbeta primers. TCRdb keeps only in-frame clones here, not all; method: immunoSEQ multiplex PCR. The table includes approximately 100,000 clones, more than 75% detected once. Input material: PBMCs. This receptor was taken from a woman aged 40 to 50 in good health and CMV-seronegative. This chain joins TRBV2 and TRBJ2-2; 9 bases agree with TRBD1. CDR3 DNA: TGTGCCAGCAGTGGACAGGGGGGAACCGGGGAGCTGTTTTTT. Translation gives CASSGQGGTGELFF.